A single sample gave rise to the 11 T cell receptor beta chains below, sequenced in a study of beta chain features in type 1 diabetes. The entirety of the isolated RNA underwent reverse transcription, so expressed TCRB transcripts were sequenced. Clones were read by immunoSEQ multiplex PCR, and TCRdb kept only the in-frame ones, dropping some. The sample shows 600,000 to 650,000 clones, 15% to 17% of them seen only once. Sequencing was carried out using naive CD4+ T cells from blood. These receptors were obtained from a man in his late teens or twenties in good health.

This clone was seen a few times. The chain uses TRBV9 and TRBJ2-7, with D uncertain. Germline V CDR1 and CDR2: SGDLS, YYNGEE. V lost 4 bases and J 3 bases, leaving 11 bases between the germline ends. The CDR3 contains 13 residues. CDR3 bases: TGTGCCAGCAGCCCCCAGTGGGGCTACGAGCAGTACTTC. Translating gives CASSPQWGYEQYF.

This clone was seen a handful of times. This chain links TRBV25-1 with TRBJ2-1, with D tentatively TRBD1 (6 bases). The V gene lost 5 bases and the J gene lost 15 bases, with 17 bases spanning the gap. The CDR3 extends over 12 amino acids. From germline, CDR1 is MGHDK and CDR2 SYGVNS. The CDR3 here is CASSPQGTGWFF. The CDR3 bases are TGTGCCAGCAGTCCCCAGGGAACAGGGTGGTTCTTC.

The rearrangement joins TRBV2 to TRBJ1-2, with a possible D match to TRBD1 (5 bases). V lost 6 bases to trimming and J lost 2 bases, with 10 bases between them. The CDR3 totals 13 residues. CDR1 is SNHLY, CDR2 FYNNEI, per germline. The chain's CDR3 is CASRYRTNYGYTF. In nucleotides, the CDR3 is TGTGCCAGCAGGTACAGGACGAACTATGGCTACACCTTC.

The CDR3 DNA reads TGTGCCAGCAGTTCCCCTGGACTGGGCCGCTACGAGCAGTACTTC. Translated: CASSSPGLGRYEQYF. The V and J genes are TRBV28 and TRBJ2-7; tentatively, D is TRBD2 (5 bases). The germline gives CDR1 MDHEN, CDR2 SYDVKM. CDR3 length: 15 amino acids. The V and J ends lost 4 bases and 3 bases respectively, with 16 bases between them.

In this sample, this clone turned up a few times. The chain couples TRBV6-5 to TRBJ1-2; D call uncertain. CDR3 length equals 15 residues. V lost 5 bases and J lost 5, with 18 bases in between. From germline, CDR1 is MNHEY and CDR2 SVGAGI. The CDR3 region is CASSILLSAEYGYTF. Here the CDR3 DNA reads TGTGCCAGCAGTATCCTTCTCTCGGCAGAATATGGCTACACCTTC.

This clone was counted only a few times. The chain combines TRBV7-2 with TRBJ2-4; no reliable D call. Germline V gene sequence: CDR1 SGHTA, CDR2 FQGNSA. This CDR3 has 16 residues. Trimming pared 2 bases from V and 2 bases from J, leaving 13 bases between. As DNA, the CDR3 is TGTGCCAGCAGCTTACCCGATGCCCTATCCAAAAACATTCAGTACTTC. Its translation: CASSLPDALSKNIQYF. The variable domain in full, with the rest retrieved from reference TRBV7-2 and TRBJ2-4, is GAGVSQSPSNKVTEKGKDVELRCDPISGHTALYWYRQSLGQGLEFLIYFQGNSAPDKSGLPSDRFSAERTGGSVSTLTIQRTQQEDSAVYLCASSLPDALSKNIQYFGAGTRLSVL.

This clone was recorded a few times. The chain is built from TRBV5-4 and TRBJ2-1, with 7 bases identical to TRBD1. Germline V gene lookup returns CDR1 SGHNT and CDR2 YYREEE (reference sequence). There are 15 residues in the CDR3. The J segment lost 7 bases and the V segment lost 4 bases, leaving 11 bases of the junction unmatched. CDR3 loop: CASSLRGMKLNEQFF. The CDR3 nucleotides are TGTGCCAGCAGCCTCAGGGGGATGAAGCTAAATGAGCAGTTCTTC. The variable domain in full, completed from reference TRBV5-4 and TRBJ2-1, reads ETGVTQSPTHLIKTRGQQVTLRCSSQSGHNTVSWYQQALGQGPQFIFQYYREEENGRGNFPPRFSGLQFPNYSSELNVNALELDDSALYLCASSLRGMKLNEQFFGPGTRLTVL.

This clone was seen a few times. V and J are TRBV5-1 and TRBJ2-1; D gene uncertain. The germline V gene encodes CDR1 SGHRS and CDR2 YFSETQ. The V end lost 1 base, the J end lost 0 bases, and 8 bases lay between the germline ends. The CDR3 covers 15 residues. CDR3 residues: CASSLSQSSYNEQFF. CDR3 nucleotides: TGCGCCAGCAGCTTGTCCCAGAGCTCCTACAATGAGCAGTTCTTC.

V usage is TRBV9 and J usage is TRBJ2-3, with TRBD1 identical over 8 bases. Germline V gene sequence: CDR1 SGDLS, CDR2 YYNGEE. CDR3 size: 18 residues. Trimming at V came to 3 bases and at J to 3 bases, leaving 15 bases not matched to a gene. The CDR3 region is CASSAGGYRTGLTDTQYF. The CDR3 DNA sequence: TGTGCCAGCAGCGCAGGGGGATACCGGACAGGGTTAACAGATACGCAGTATTTT.

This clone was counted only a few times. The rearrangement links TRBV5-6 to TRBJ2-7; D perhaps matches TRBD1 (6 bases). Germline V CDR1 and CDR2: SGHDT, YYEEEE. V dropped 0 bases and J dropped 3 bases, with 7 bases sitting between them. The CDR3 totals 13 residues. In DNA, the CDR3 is TGTGCCAGCAGCTTGGACAGGGACTACGAGCAGTACTTC. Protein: CASSLDRDYEQYF.

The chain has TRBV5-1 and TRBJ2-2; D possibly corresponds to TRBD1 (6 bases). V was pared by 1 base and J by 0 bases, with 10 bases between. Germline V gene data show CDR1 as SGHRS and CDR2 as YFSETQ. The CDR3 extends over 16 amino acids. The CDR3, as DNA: TGCGCCAGCAGCTTGCTGTCAGGGGCGAACACCGGGGAGCTGTTTTTT. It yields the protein CASSLLSGANTGELFF. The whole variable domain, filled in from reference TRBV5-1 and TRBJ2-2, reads KAGVTQTPRYLIKTRGQQVTLSCSPISGHRSVSWYQQTPGQGLQFLFEYFSETQRNKGNFPGRFSGRQFSNSRSEMNVSTLELGDSALYLCASSLLSGANTGELFFGEGSRLTVL.